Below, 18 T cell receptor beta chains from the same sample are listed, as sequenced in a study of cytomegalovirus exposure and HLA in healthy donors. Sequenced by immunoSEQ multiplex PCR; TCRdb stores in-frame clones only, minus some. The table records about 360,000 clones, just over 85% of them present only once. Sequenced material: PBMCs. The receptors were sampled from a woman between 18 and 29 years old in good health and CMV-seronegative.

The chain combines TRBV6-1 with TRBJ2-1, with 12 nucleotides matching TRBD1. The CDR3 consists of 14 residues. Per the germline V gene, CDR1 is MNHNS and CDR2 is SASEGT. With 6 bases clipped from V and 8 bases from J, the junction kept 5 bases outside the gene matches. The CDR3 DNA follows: TGTGCCAGCAGAACCGGGACAGGGGGCTATGAGCAGTTCTTC. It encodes CASRTGTGGYEQFF.

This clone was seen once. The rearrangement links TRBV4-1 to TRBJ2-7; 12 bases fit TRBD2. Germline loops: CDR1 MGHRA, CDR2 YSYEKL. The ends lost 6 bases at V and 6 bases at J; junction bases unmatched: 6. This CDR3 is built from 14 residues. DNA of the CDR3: TGCGCCAGCAGGCAAACTAGCGGGAGGTTCGAGCAGTACTTC. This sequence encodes CASRQTSGRFEQYF.

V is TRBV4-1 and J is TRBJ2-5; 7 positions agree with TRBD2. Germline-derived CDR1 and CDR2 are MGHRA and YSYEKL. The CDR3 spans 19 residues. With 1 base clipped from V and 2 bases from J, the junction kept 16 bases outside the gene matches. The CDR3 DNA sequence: TGCGCCAGCAGCCAAGTTCCCTCCCTCGGGGCGGGGGATCAAGAGACCCAGTACTTC. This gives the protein CASSQVPSLGAGDQETQYF.

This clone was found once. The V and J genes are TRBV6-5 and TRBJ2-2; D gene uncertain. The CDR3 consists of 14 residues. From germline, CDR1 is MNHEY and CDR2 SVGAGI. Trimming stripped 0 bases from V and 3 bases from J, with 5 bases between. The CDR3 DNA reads TGTGCCAGCAGTTACTCGAGAGACACCGGGGAGCTGTTTTTT. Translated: CASSYSRDTGELFF.

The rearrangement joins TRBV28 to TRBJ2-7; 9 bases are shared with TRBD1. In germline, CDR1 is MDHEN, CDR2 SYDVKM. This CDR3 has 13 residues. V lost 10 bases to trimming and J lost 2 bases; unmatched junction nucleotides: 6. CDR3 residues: CAIRGTGTYEQYF. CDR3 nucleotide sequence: TGTGCCATCCGCGGGACAGGGACCTACGAGCAGTACTTC.

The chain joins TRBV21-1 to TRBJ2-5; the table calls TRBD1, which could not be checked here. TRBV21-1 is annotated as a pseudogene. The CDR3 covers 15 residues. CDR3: CASSQTRQDQETQYF. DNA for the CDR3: TGTGCCAGCAGCCAAACCAGACAGGACCAAGAGACCCAGTACTTC.

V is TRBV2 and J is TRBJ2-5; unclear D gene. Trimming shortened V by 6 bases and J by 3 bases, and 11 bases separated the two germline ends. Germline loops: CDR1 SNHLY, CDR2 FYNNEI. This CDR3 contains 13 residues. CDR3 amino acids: CASRRDTEETQYF. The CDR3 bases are TGTGCCAGCAGACGAGACACGGAAGAGACCCAGTACTTC.

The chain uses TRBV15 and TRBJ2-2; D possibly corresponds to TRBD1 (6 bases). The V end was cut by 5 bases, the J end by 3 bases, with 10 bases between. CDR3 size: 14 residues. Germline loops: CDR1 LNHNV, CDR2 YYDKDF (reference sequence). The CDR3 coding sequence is TGTGCCACCAGCTCACAGGGAGACACCGGGGAGCTGTTTTTT. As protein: CATSSQGDTGELFF. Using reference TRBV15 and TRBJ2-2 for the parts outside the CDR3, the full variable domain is DAMVIQNPRYQVTQFGKPVTLSCSQTLNHNVMYWYQQKSSQAPKLLFHYYDKDFNNEADTPDNFQSRRPNTSFCFLDIRSPGLGDTAMYLCATSSQGDTGELFFGEGSRLTVL.

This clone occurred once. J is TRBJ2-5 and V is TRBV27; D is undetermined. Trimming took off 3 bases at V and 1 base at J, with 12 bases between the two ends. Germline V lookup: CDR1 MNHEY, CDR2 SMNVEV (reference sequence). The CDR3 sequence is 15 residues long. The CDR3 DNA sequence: TGTGCCAGCAGTTTGCGGAGACCTCCCCAAGAGACCCAGTACTTC. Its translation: CASSLRRPPQETQYF.

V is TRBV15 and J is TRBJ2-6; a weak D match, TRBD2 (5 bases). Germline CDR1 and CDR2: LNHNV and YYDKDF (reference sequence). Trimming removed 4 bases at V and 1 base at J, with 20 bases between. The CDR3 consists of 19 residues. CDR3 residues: CATSIRLGSGNSGANVLTF. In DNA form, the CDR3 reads TGTGCCACCAGCATCCGACTGGGATCGGGGAATTCTGGGGCCAACGTCCTGACTTTC.

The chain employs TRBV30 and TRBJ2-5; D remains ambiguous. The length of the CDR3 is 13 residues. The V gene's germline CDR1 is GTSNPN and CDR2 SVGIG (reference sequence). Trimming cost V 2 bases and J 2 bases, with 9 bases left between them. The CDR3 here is CAWSYTAQETQYF. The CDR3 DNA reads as TGTGCCTGGAGTTACACAGCTCAAGAGACCCAGTACTTC.

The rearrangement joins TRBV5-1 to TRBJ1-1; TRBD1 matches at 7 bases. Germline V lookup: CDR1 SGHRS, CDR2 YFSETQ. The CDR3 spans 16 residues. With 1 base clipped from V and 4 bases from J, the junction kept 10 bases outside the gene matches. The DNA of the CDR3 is TGCGCCAGCAGCTTGTTTCCCGGGACAGCGGGCACTGAAGCTTTCTTT. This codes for CASSLFPGTAGTEAFF.

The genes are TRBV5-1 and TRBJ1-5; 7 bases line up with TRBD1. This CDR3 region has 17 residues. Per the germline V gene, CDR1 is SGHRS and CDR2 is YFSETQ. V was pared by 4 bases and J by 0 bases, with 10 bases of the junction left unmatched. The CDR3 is CASSQGTDQYSNQPQHF. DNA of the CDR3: TGCGCCAGCAGCCAGGGGACAGATCAATATAGCAATCAGCCCCAGCATTTT. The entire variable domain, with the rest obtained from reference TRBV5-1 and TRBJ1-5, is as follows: KAGVTQTPRYLIKTRGQQVTLSCSPISGHRSVSWYQQTPGQGLQFLFEYFSETQRNKGNFPGRFSGRQFSNSRSEMNVSTLELGDSALYLCASSQGTDQYSNQPQHFGDGTRLSIL.

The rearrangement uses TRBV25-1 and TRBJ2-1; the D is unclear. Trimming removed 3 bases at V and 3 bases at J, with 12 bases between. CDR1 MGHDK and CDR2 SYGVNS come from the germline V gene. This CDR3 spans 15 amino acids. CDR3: CASSERLSFYNEQFF. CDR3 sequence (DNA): TGTGCCAGCAGTGAGAGGCTTTCTTTCTACAATGAGCAGTTCTTC.

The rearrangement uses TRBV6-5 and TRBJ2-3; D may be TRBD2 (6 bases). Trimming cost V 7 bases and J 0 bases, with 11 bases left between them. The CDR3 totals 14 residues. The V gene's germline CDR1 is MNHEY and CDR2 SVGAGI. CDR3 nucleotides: TGTGCCAGCAAAACTAGCCTGAGCACAGATACGCAGTATTTT. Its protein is CASKTSLSTDTQYF.

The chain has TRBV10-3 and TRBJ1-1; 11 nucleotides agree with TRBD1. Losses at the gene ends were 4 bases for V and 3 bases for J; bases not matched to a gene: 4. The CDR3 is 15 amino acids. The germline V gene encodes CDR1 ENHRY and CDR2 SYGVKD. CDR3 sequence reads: CAISGTGGWDTEAFF. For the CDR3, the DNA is TGTGCCATCAGTGGGACAGGGGGCTGGGACACTGAAGCTTTCTTT.

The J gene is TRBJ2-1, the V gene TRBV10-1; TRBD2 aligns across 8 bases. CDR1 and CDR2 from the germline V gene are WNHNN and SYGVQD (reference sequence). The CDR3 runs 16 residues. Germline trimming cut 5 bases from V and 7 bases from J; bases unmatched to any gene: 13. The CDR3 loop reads CASSFSPGGQRNEQFF. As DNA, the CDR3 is TGCGCCAGCAGTTTTAGTCCGGGAGGGCAGAGGAATGAGCAGTTCTTC.

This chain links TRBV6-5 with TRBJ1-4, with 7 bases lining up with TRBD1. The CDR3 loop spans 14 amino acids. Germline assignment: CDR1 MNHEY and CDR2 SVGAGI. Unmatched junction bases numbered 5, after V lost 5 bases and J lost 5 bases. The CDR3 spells CASSRDRINEKLFF. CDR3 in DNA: TGTGCCAGCAGTCGGGACAGAATAAATGAAAAACTGTTTTTT.